Following are 26 T cell receptor beta chains from one sample sequenced in a study of T cells in Graves' hyperthyroidism and ophthalmopathy (dated by TCRdb to the late 2010s). The library relied on multiplex PCR. The data were produced on an Illumina HiSeq 2000. Amplification of TCR beta CDR3 regions was carried out from RNA transcripts. A first-round RT-PCR of the TCR CDR3 used the HTBI primer set with the Qiagen OneStep RT-PCR kit. TCRdb redid the processing of the public reads, applying fastp at Q25 and MiXCR, and retained in-frame beta chains. Rows with a matching CDR3 protein are joined into one entry that keeps the most common DNA and genes. The sample table records 550,000 to 800,000 distinct CDR3 sequences; 15% to 20% of these occur just once. The top ten clonotypes cover roughly a sixth of the sample. Material: blood. All receptors derive from a man in his fifties or sixties with Graves' hyperthyroidism.

J is TRBJ1-1 and V is TRBV20-1, with D uncertain. Trimming left V 5 bases short and J 2 bases short, with 12 bases between. CDR1 is DFQATT and CDR2 is SNEGSKA in the germline V gene (reference sequence). This CDR3 spans 13 amino acids. The CDR3 DNA follows: TGCAGTGCTCTACGCAACAGTAACACTGAAGCTTTCTTT. It codes for CSALRNSNTEAFF.

On this clonotype itself: This could be a read error, since a much larger clone is one nucleotide away. V and J are TRBV28 and TRBJ2-3; possible D gene TRBD1, 6 bases. The end of the DNA fits TRBJ1-5 better, so the J call may be wrong. CDR1 is MDHEN, CDR2 SYDVKM, per germline. This CDR3 spans 16 amino acids. This chain's CDR3 is CASSIPWGASTDTQHF. DNA of the CDR3: TGTGCCAGCAGTATCCCCTGGGGGGCGAGCACAGATACGCAGCATTTT.

This clonotype was found many times. This sequence joins TRBV15 and TRBJ2-1; possibly TRBD1 for D (6 bases). Trimming shortened V by 0 bases and J by 6 bases, and 18 bases separated the two germline ends. Per germline, CDR1 LNHNV and CDR2 YYDKDF (reference sequence). The CDR3 sequence is 17 residues long. CDR3 in amino acids: CATSRDLGSRGGNEQFF. In DNA form, the CDR3 reads TGTGCCACCAGCAGAGATCTTGGCAGCCGAGGGGGCAATGAGCAGTTCTTC.

The J gene is TRBJ2-7, the V gene TRBV28; 9 bases are a match to TRBD2. There are 14 residues in the CDR3. Germline V lookup: CDR1 MDHEN, CDR2 SYDVKM. Losses at the gene ends were 10 bases for V and 4 bases for J; bases not matched to a gene: 11. The CDR3: CATQIPSGTYEQYF. CDR3 bases: TGTGCCACCCAGATCCCTAGCGGGACTTACGAGCAGTACTTC.

The chain recombines TRBV28 with TRBJ1-2; TRBD1 matches 9 bases. CDR3 length: 14 amino acids. The junction had 8 bases not matched to a gene; V was cut back by 6 bases and J by 6 bases. CDR1 MDHEN and CDR2 SYDVKM come from the germline V gene. This CDR3 reads CASRTPTGGNGYTF. In nucleotides, the CDR3 is TGTGCCAGCAGAACCCCGACAGGGGGAAATGGCTACACCTTC.

This clonotype has at least ten counts. The chain has TRBV2 and TRBJ2-3, with D perhaps matching TRBD2 (7 bases). V lost 11 bases and J lost 0, with 15 bases in between. CDR1 and CDR2 (germline): SNHLY, FYNNEI. The CDR3 covers 14 residues. Here the CDR3 DNA reads TGTGCCGGGGGGGCTGGCGGAAGCACAGATACGCAGTATTTT. It is translated as CAGGAGGSTDTQYF. The whole variable domain, remainder taken from reference TRBV2 and TRBJ2-3, is EPEVTQTPSHQVTQMGQEVILRCVPISNHLYFYWYRQILGQKVEFLVSFYNNEISEKSEIFDDQFSVERPDGSNFTLKIRSTKLEDSAMYFCAGGAGGSTDTQYFGPGTRLTVL.

In its sample, this clonotype was seen many times. The chain links TRBV11-2 to TRBJ1-1, with D perhaps TRBD1 (6 bases). Germline V gives CDR1 SGHAT, CDR2 FQNNGV. This CDR3 comprises 15 residues. Trimming cost V 2 bases and J 5 bases, with 15 bases left between them. CDR3 nucleotides: TGTGCCAGCAGCTTACAGGGGCAGGGAGTAACTGAAGCTTTCTTT. Amino acids: CASSLQGQGVTEAFF.

This clonotype was seen only once. For the CDR3, the DNA is TGTGCCAGCAGTGAACTAGCGGGAGGATTCGCCTACGAGCAGTACTTC. This codes for CASSELAGGFAYEQYF. The chain combines TRBV2 with TRBJ2-7, with TRBD2 matching over 11 bases. V shed 2 bases, J shed 2 bases, and the junction held 5 bases outside the gene matches. This CDR3 is built from 16 residues. The germline V gene encodes CDR1 SNHLY and CDR2 FYNNEI.

Note on this clonotype: A much larger clone differs by one base, so this may be a read error. The rearrangement uses TRBV11-2 and TRBJ2-1; 10 bases fit TRBD2. In germline, CDR1 is SGHAT, CDR2 FQNNGV. This CDR3 region has 13 residues. V trimming: 4 bases; J trimming: 8 bases; junction bases outside the gene matches: 2. The CDR3 DNA reads TGTGCCAGCAGCTCGACTAGCGGGCATGAGCAGTTCTTC. The encoded protein is CASSSTSGHEQFF.

Remarks on this clonotype: A much larger clone lies one base from this, so it may be a read error. V and J are TRBV6-1 and TRBJ2-7, with 10 bases identical to TRBD1. Germline CDR1 reads MNHNS; CDR2 reads SASEGT. CDR3 length: 14 amino acids. V shed 3 bases, J shed 3 bases, and the junction held 2 bases outside the gene matches. The CDR3 region is CASSDGTGDYEQYF. The CDR3 coding sequence is TGTGCCAGCAGTGACGGGACAGGGGACTACGAGCAGTACTTC.

In nucleotides, the CDR3 is TGTGCCAGCAGTGCAGCCACCGCCACTGAAGCTTTCTTT. Protein product: CASSAATATEAFF. J is TRBJ1-1 and V is TRBV6-1; D call uncertain. The CDR3 is 13 amino acids. The germline gives CDR1 MNHNS, CDR2 SASEGT. The V end lost 4 bases, the J end lost 4 bases, and 10 bases lay between the germline ends.

This chain joins TRBV25-1 and TRBJ1-1; TRBD1 matches 7 bases. The CDR3 consists of 16 residues. With V trimmed by 7 bases and J by 3 bases, 14 bases remained unmatched. Germline V gives CDR1 MGHDK, CDR2 SYGVNS. This chain's CDR3 is CASTRGGARADTEAFF. Written as DNA, the CDR3 is TGTGCCAGCACCCGAGGGGGCGCGAGGGCCGACACTGAAGCTTTCTTT.

This clonotype appeared once. This sequence may be a read error, since a much larger clone differs from it by one base. The chain combines TRBV6-9 with TRBJ1-4, with D maybe TRBD1 (5 bases). CDR3 length equals 16 residues. Germline V gene lookup returns CDR1 MNHGY and CDR2 SVAAGI. The CDR3 DNA sequence: TGTGCCAGCAGTTACGGGATAGGGGAGCCTAATGAAACACTGTTTTTT. It encodes CASSYGIGEPNETLFF.

V gene TRBV5-1 combines with J gene TRBJ1-6; perhaps TRBD1 as D (5 bases). Trimming took off 4 bases at V and 7 bases at J, with 6 bases between the two ends. This CDR3 is built from 12 residues. The germline V gene has CDR1 SGHRS and CDR2 YFSETQ. Here the CDR3 DNA reads TGCGCCAGCAGCGGACAAAATTCACCCCTCCACTTT. Amino acids: CASSGQNSPLHF.

This clonotype was seen many times. The V gene is TRBV27, the J gene TRBJ2-3; D is perhaps TRBD1 or TRBD2 (5 bases each). V was trimmed by 3 bases and J by 1 base, leaving 14 bases between them. This CDR3 is built from 16 residues. Germline CDR1 and CDR2: MNHEY and SMNVEV (reference sequence). The CDR3 protein is CASSFRGARGTDTQYF. CDR3 DNA: TGTGCCAGCAGTTTCCGAGGGGCCAGGGGCACAGATACGCAGTATTTT.

The chain combines TRBV7-2 with TRBJ1-2, with D possibly being TRBD1 (5 bases). This CDR3 spans 13 amino acids. Germline V gene data show CDR1 as SGHTA and CDR2 as FQGNSA. Trimming shortened V by 3 bases and J by 7 bases, and 12 bases separated the two germline ends. CDR3 in amino acids: CASSFSGTAGYTF. DNA of the CDR3: TGTGCCAGCAGCTTCTCGGGGACCGCTGGCTACACCTTC.

This clonotype has ten or more counts. The chain combines TRBV28 with TRBJ1-1; no clear D. The germline V and J ends were trimmed by 5 bases and 1 base, with 14 bases remaining between them. CDR3 length equals 15 residues. Germline-derived CDR1 and CDR2 are MDHEN and SYDVKM. The CDR3 region is CASSPPDDGNTEAFF. The CDR3 region has the DNA TGTGCCAGCAGTCCCCCGGATGATGGGAACACTGAAGCTTTCTTT.

Comment on this clonotype: A much bigger clone sits one base away, suggesting this may be a read error. V usage is TRBV10-1 and J usage is TRBJ2-4, with D perhaps TRBD1 or TRBD2 (5 bases each). Germline CDR1 WNHNN, CDR2 SYGVQD (reference sequence). CDR3 length: 14 amino acids. CDR3 region: CASSVMGPSDIRYF. CDR3 DNA sequence: TGCGCCAGCAGCGTTATGGGACCATCGGACATTCGGTACTTC.

This clonotype is labeled as medium-sized (0.01 to 0.1%). The rearrangement uses TRBV12-3 or TRBV12-4 and TRBJ2-1; no clear D gene. Trimming took 8 bases from V and 0 from J, leaving 14 bases between them. The CDR3 totals 15 residues. DNA for the CDR3: TGTGCCAGCTCTGTGTCGTCCAGCTCCTACAATGAGCAGTTCTTC. This encodes CASSVSSSSYNEQFF.

This clonotype has just a few counts. V usage is TRBV29-1 and J usage is TRBJ2-1; D is undetermined. The V gene's germline CDR1 is SQVTM and CDR2 ANQGSEA. This CDR3 is 15 amino acids long. Trimming removed 5 bases at V and 0 bases at J, with 14 bases between. CDR3 sequence reads: CSVPGGISSYNEQFF. In nucleotides, the CDR3 is TGCAGCGTTCCGGGCGGCATAAGCTCCTACAATGAGCAGTTCTTC.

In this sample, this clonotype turned up many times. The chain employs TRBV29-1 and TRBJ2-1; D not certain. The V end was cut by 0 bases, the J end by 4 bases, with 4 bases between. CDR1 and CDR2 (germline): SQVTM, ANQGSEA. The CDR3 consists of 12 residues. CDR3 residues: CSVEESYNEQFF. The CDR3 DNA is TGCAGCGTTGAAGAGTCTTACAATGAGCAGTTCTTC.

The chain uses TRBV24-1 and TRBJ1-5; 11 bases fit TRBD1. Losses at the gene ends were 3 bases for V and 3 bases for J; bases not matched to a gene: 3. From germline, CDR1 is KGHDR and CDR2 SFDVKD. The CDR3 runs 16 residues. CDR3 coding DNA: TGTGCCACCAGTGATAGGGACAGGGGGTACAATCAGCCCCAGCATTTT. Its translation: CATSDRDRGYNQPQHF.

This clonotype has ten or more counts. The rearrangement joins TRBV12-3 or TRBV12-4 to TRBJ2-1; D is undetermined. The CDR3 consists of 15 residues. V shed 0 bases and J shed 0 bases, with 6 bases lying between them. CDR3 loop: CASSLALSSYNEQFF. CDR3 sequence (DNA): TGTGCCAGCAGTTTAGCCTTAAGCTCCTACAATGAGCAGTTCTTC.

This clonotype was found a few times. The chain employs TRBV27 and TRBJ1-1; D perhaps matches TRBD1 (5 bases). The germline V and J ends were trimmed by 6 bases and 4 bases, with 24 bases remaining between them. The CDR3 contains 17 residues. Looked up from germline, CDR1 is MNHEY and CDR2 is SMNVEV (reference sequence). CDR3 bases: TGTGCCAGCAGCTCCCCCTTCCTCCGTGGGGCAGGCACTGAAGCTTTCTTT. This gives the protein CASSSPFLRGAGTEAFF.

This clonotype was counted only a few times. The rearrangement uses TRBV10-3 and TRBJ2-3; weak D call: TRBD2 (6 bases). Per the germline V gene, CDR1 is ENHRY and CDR2 is SYGVKD. V was clipped by 2 bases and J by 2 bases, with 17 bases between them. CDR3 length: 17 residues. In DNA, the CDR3 is TGTGCCATCAGTGAGCCCGGGGGTTCCTTAACCACAGATACGCAGTATTTT. It specifies CAISEPGGSLTTDTQYF.

This clonotype was seen repeatedly, ten times or more. The chain has TRBV28 and TRBJ2-4, with 11 bases identical to TRBD2. After removal of 1 base from V and 0 bases from J, the junction contained 2 bases not matched to a gene. Germline CDR1 reads MDHEN; CDR2 reads SYDVKM. This CDR3 spans 17 amino acids. The CDR3 DNA is TGTGCCAGCAGTTTATCCGGGACTAGCGGAGCCAAAAACATTCAGTACTTC. It encodes CASSLSGTSGAKNIQYF.